This T cell receptor (beta chain) was recovered during a study of blood T cell repertoires in COVID-19. At the level of the study: PBMCs, B-cell-depleted T cells, or T cells were the source of the cDNA or gDNA that made up the material.

Generated by immunoSEQ multiplex PCR, the TCRdb table keeps only in-frame clones and is missing some. The top ten hold 5.1% of the sample, which has roughly 270,000 clones, 85% seen once. Germline-derived CDR1 and CDR2 are SGHKS and YYEKEE (reference sequence). V dropped 4 bases and J dropped 0 bases, with 9 bases sitting between them. The CDR3 spans 14 residues. The sequenced material came from peripheral blood. The V gene is TRBV5-5, the J gene TRBJ2-3; perhaps TRBD2 as D (5 bases). The source is a man aged 50 to 60 with active or convalescent COVID-19. CDR3 bases: TGTGCCAGCAGCCGCAGCGGCAGCACAGATACGCAGTATTTT. Residues: CASSRSGSTDTQYF.